This T cell receptor (beta chain) was sequenced during a study of T cell responses to AZD1222 COVID-19 vaccine. Study-level points and caveats: A mostly white British donor set with more females was recruited, and clonal diversity was possibly underestimated. Repertoire collection took place solely once the T cell response had peaked. Dominant CD4 TCR responses targeted spike regions 160-218 and 743-854. Baseline serostatus was positive in only a handful of AZD1222 recipients.

Some clones are missing from TCRdb's copy, which holds only in-frame ones; the method was immunoSEQ multiplex PCR. The data contain roughly 150,000 clones, 90% to 95% of them singletons. With V trimmed by 8 bases and J by 5 bases, 12 bases remained unmatched. The CDR3 totals 15 residues. Germline V lookup: CDR1 SNHLY, CDR2 FYNNEI. A note on this clone: Its antigen is undetermined.

Sequenced here: peripheral blood, sampled 28 days after the second AZD1222 dose. The chain carries TRBV2 and TRBJ1-5, with 7 bases fitting TRBD1. This receptor was identified in an adult who received the AZD1222 COVID-19 vaccine. CDR3 nucleotide sequence: TGTGCCAGCTATTCAGGGACAGCAGTCGATCAGCCCCAGCATTTT. This gives the protein CASYSGTAVDQPQHF.